This TCR beta chain appears in the sequencing data of a study of blood T cell repertoires in COVID-19. Some clones are missing from TCRdb's copy, which holds only in-frame ones; the method was immunoSEQ multiplex PCR. The repertoire consists of approximately 300,000 clones, with about 85% occurring once and the leading ten covering about 0.9%. Trimming took 1 base from V and 1 from J; bases not matched to a gene: 3. Germline CDR1 reads SGHTA; CDR2 reads FQGTGA. The CDR3 contains 16 residues. Sequencing was done on a sample of peripheral blood. The chain employs TRBV7-3 and TRBJ2-2; TRBD2 aligns across 7 bases. The source is a human donor with COVID-19, enrolled during active disease. The donor label of this sample is uncertain. CDR3: CASSLNGGRNTGELFF. The DNA of the CDR3 is TGTGCCAGCAGCTTAAATGGCGGGAGGAACACCGGGGAGCTGTTTTTT.